The entry below gives a single T cell receptor beta chain sequence along with its context. Its specificity is unknown. Patients' lesions had not changed for the previous 6 months. The sample originates from a study of resident and recirculating memory T cells in vitiligo. Study summary: Each patient gave two lesional and two nonlesional epidermal shave biopsies, plus PBMCs. The study, taken as a whole, reports: No single dominant TCR clone appeared; lesion clonality varied.

The table came from immunoSEQ multiplex PCR; TCRdb's copy has only in-frame clones and leaves some out. The table records tens of thousands of clones, around 92% of them present only once. Trimming took off 2 bases at V and 1 base at J, with 9 bases between the two ends. The CDR3 covers 15 residues. CDR1 and CDR2 from the germline V gene are SGHRS and YFSETQ. The clonotype comes from a male donor with vitiligo. The sequencing input was blood. The chain combines TRBV5-1 with TRBJ2-2; the D is unclear. In nucleotides, the CDR3 is TGCGCCAGCAGCTTCCCATCGGGGAACACCGGGGAGCTGTTTTTT. Protein: CASSFPSGNTGELFF.